These 4 T cell receptor beta chains were sequenced from one sample in a study of T cell responses to AZD1222 COVID-19 vaccine. Data came from immunoSEQ multiplex PCR; TCRdb stores just in-frame clones and leaves some out. This table holds about 100,000 clones, 80% to 90% found once. Sequencing was performed on peripheral blood, taken 28 days after the second AZD1222 dose. All receptors derive from an adult who received the AZD1222 COVID-19 vaccine.

The chain is built from TRBV7-6 and TRBJ2-7; D gene ambiguous. The CDR3 has 13 amino acids. In germline, CDR1 is SGHVS, CDR2 FNYEAQ. The V end was cut by 1 base, the J end by 3 bases, with 7 bases between. In DNA form, the CDR3 reads TGTGCCAGCAGCTTAGGAGCTGGCTACGAGCAGTACTTC. Translating it yields CASSLGAGYEQYF.

The V gene is TRBV19, the J gene TRBJ2-3; TRBD1 aligns across 10 bases. The CDR3 is 14 residues long. Germline trimming cut 8 bases from V and 4 bases from J; bases unmatched to any gene: 6. Germline V gives CDR1 LNHDA, CDR2 SQIVND (reference sequence). The DNA for the CDR3 is TGTGCCAGTCCCCCGGGACAGGGGTCAGATACGCAGTATTTT. It translates to CASPPGQGSDTQYF.

V gene TRBV19 combines with J gene TRBJ1-2; 8 bases are shared with TRBD1. This CDR3 is 16 amino acids long. Losses at the gene ends were 4 bases for V and 4 bases for J; bases not matched to a gene: 11. Germline assignment: CDR1 LNHDA and CDR2 SQIVND (reference sequence). CDR3 residues: CASSKPKDRVTYGYTF. The CDR3 bases are TGTGCCAGTAGTAAACCCAAGGACAGGGTGACCTATGGCTACACCTTC.

The V gene is TRBV5-5, the J gene TRBJ2-2, with 9 bases aligning to TRBD1. The J segment lost 7 bases and the V segment lost 1 base, leaving 8 bases of the junction unmatched. The germline V gene has CDR1 SGHKS and CDR2 YYEKEE (reference sequence). This CDR3 comprises 16 residues. CDR3 DNA sequence: TGTGCCAGCAGCTTGTTGCCGGGACAGGGCATCGGGGAGCTGTTTTTT. Protein: CASSLLPGQGIGELFF.